The present T cell receptor (beta chain) was sequenced within a study of blood T cell repertoires in COVID-19. Study-wide context: Sources were T cells, B-cell-depleted T cells, or PBMCs; the material itself was cDNA or gDNA.

Per the study methods: Amplifying reference gene primers gave estimates of nucleated cell counts. Sequenced by immunoSEQ multiplex PCR; TCRdb stores in-frame clones only, minus some. The V and J calls and clone size are taken from that table; D and trimming were inferred from the DNA. The sample contains 90,000 to 120,000 clones, 65% to 80% of which appear only once. The receptor was isolated from a man between 65 and 85 years old with acute or convalescent COVID-19. Sequenced: peripheral blood.

The CDR3 DNA reads TGTGCCAGCAGCCCCGGGACAGGGGGTTATGGCTACACCTTC. It translates to CASSPGTGGYGYTF. This chain joins TRBV7-8 and TRBJ1-2; 11 bases map to TRBD1. Germline assignment: CDR1 SGHVS and CDR2 FQNEAQ. The ends lost 5 bases at V and 5 bases at J; junction bases unmatched: 4. The CDR3 has 14 amino acids.